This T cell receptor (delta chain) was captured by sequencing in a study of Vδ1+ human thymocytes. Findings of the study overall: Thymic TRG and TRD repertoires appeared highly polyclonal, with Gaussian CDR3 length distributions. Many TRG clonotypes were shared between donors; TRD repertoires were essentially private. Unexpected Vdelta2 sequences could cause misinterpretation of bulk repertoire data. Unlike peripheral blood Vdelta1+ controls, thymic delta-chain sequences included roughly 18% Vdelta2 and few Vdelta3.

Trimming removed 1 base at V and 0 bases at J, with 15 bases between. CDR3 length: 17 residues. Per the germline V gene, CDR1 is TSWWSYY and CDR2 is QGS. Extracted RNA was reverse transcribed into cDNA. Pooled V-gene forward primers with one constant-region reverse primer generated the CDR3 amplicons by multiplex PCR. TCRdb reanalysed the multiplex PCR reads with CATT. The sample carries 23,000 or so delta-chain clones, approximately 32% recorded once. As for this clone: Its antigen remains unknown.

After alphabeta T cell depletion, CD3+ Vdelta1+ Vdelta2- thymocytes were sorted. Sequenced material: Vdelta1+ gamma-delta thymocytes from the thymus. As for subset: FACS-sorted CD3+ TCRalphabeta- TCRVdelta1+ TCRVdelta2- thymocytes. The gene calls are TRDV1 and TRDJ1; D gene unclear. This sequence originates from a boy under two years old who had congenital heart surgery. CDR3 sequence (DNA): TGTGCTCTTGGGGAACCGTGGACCTTACGGGACACCGATAAACTCATCTTT. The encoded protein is CALGEPWTLRDTDKLIF.